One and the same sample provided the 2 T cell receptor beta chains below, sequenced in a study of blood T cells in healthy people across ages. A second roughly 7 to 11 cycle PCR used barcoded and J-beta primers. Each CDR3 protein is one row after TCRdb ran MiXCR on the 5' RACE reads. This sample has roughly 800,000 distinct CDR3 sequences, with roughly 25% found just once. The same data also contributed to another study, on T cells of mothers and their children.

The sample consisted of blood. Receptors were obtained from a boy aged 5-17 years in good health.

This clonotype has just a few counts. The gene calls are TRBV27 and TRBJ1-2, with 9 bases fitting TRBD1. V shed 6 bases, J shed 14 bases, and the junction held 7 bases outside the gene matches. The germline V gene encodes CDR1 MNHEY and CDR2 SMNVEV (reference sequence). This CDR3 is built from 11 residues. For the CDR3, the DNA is TGTGCCAGCAGCCTAGGGACAGGGTTGACCTTC. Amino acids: CASSLGTGLTF.

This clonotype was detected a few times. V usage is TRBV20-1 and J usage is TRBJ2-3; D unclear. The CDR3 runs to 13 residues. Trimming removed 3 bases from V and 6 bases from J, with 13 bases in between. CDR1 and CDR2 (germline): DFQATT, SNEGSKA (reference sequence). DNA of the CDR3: TGCAGTGCTAGGGTTCGGGCAGCGGATACGCAGTATTTT. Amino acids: CSARVRAADTQYF.